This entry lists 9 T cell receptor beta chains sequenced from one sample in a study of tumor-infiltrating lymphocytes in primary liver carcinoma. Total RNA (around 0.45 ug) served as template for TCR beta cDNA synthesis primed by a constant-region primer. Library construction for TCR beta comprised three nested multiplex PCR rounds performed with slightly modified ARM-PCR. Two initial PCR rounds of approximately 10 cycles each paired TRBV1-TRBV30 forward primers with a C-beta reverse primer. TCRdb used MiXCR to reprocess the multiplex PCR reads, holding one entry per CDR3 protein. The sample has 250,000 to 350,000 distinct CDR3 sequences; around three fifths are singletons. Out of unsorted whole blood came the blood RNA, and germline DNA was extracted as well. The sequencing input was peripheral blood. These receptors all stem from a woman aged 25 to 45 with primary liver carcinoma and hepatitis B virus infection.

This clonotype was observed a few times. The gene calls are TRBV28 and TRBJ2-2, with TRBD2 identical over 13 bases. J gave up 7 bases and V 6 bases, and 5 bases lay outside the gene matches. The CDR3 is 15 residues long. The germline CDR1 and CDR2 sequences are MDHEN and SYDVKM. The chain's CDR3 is CASRKGLAGSGELFF. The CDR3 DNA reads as TGTGCCAGCAGGAAGGGACTAGCGGGAAGCGGGGAGCTGTTTTTT.

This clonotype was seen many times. DNA for the CDR3: TGCAGCGTTTCATCTTCGGCCTCCAATCCAGAGACCCAGTACTTC. This sequence encodes CSVSSSASNPETQYF. The chain links TRBV29-1 to TRBJ2-5; unclear D gene. This CDR3 has 15 residues. V lost 5 bases and J 4 bases, leaving 20 bases between the germline ends. Looked up from germline, CDR1 is SQVTM and CDR2 is ANQGSEA.

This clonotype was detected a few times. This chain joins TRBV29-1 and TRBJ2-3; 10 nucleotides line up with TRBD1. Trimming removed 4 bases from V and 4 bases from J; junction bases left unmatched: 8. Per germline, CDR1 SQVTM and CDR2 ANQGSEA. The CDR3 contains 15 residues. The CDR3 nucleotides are TGCAGCGTTGGTCTGGGACAGGGGATACCAGATACGCAGTATTTT. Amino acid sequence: CSVGLGQGIPDTQYF.

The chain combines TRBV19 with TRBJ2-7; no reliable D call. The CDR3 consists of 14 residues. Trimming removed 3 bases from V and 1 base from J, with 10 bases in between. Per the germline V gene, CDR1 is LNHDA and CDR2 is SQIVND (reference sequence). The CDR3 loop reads CASSIDKYSYEQYF. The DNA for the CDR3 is TGTGCCAGTAGTATCGATAAATATTCCTACGAGCAGTACTTC. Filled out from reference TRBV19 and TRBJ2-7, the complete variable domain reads DGGITQSPKYLFRKEGQNVTLSCEQNLNHDAMYWYRQDPGQGLRLIYYSQIVNDFQKGDIAEGYSVSREKKESFPLTVTSAQKNPTAFYLCASSIDKYSYEQYFGPGTRLTVT.

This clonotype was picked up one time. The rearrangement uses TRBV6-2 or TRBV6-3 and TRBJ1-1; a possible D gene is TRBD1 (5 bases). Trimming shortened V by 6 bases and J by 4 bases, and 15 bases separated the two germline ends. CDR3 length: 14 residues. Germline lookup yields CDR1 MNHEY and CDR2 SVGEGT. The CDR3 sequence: CASRFLQGGTEAFF. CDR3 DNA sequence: TGTGCCAGCAGGTTCCTTCAGGGAGGCACTGAAGCTTTCTTT.

The DNA for the CDR3 is TGCAGTGCTAGTAAGCGGCCCCTAGAGACCCAGTACTTC. It encodes CSASKRPLETQYF. The V and J genes are TRBV20-1 and TRBJ2-5, with D possibly matching TRBD2 (5 bases). This CDR3 spans 13 amino acids. Germline values: CDR1 DFQATT, CDR2 SNEGSKA (reference sequence). The V gene lost 3 bases and the J gene lost 4 bases, with 12 bases spanning the gap.

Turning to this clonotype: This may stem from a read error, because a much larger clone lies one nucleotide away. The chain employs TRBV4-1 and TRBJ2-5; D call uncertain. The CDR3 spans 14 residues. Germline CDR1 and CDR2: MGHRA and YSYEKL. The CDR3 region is CASSQAYGQETQNF. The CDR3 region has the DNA TGCGCCAGCAGCCAAGCTTATGGGCAAGAGACCCAGAACTTC.

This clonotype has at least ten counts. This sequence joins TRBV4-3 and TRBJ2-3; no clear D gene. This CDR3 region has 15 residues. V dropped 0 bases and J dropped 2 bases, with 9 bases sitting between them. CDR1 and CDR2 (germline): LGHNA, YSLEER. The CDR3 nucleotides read TGCGCCAGCAGCCAAGAGGATCTTTCCACAGATACGCAGTATTTT. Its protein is CASSQEDLSTDTQYF.

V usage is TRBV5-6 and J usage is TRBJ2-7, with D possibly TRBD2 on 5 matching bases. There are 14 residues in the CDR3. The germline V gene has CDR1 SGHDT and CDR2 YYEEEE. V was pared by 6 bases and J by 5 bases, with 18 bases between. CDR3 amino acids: CASNFRRTGNEQYF. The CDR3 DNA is TGTGCCAGCAACTTCCGGAGGACGGGGAACGAGCAGTACTTC. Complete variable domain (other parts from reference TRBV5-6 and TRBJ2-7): DAGVTQSPTHLIKTRGQQVTLRCSPKSGHDTVSWYQQALGQGPQFIFQYYEEEERQRGNFPDRFSGHQFPNYSSELNVNALLLGDSALYLCASNFRRTGNEQYFGPGTRLTVT.